The 26 T cell receptor beta chains listed next were all sequenced from one sample in a study of T cell responses to AZD1222 COVID-19 vaccine. Here immunoSEQ multiplex PCR was the method, and the copy in TCRdb shows in-frame clones only, minus some. The repertoire holds 130,000 to 150,000 clones, with approximately 90% as singletons. Sequences were derived from peripheral blood, sampled on day 0 of AZD1222 vaccination. The origin of the receptors is an adult in good health.

The V gene is TRBV20-1, the J gene TRBJ2-7, with D perhaps matching TRBD1 (6 bases). Trimming removed 3 bases from V and 3 bases from J, with 18 bases in between. Germline V gene sequence: CDR1 DFQATT, CDR2 SNEGSKA (reference sequence). The CDR3 runs 15 residues. The CDR3 protein is CSASSGVRPSYEQYF. In nucleotides, the CDR3 is TGCAGTGCTAGTTCAGGGGTACGGCCTAGCTACGAGCAGTACTTC.

V usage is TRBV11-1 and J usage is TRBJ2-5; D not certain. The V end was cut by 3 bases, the J end by 4 bases, with 12 bases between. The length of the CDR3 is 14 residues. CDR1 and CDR2 (germline): SGHAT, FQDESV (reference sequence). The CDR3 spells CASSLGPVGETQYF. In DNA form, the CDR3 reads TGTGCCAGCAGCTTGGGCCCGGTGGGAGAGACCCAGTACTTC.

The V and J genes are TRBV18 and TRBJ1-2; 8 bases match TRBD1. With V trimmed by 0 bases and J by 4 bases, 10 bases remained unmatched. The V gene's germline CDR1 is KGHSH and CDR2 LQKENI. The CDR3 length is 17 residues. The CDR3 DNA sequence: TGTGCCAGCTCACCACCCGAAGGACAGGGCTTTATCTATGGCTACACCTTC. Protein product: CASSPPEGQGFIYGYTF.

V and J are TRBV6-1 and TRBJ2-7; D assignment may be TRBD1 or TRBD2 (6 bases each). V gave up 0 bases and J gave up 4 bases, with 16 bases separating them. CDR1 and CDR2 from the germline V gene are MNHNS and SASEGT. This CDR3 spans 16 amino acids. The chain's CDR3 is CASSEALPGAGYEQYF. In DNA, the CDR3 is TGTGCCAGCAGTGAAGCGCTCCCGGGGGCGGGGTACGAGCAGTACTTC.

The chain links TRBV6-4 to TRBJ2-3, with 10 bases matching TRBD1. Trimming removed 6 bases from V and 0 bases from J; junction bases left unmatched: 3. Per germline, CDR1 MRHNA and CDR2 SNTAGT. There are 15 residues in the CDR3. CDR3 amino acids: CASSPGQGSTDTQYF. The CDR3 DNA is TGTGCCAGCAGCCCGGGACAGGGGAGCACAGATACGCAGTATTTT.

The chain links TRBV7-8 to TRBJ2-7; 10 bases match TRBD1. Germline CDR1 SGHVS, CDR2 FQNEAQ. The CDR3 has 16 amino acids. Trimming took 2 bases from V and 1 from J; bases not matched to a gene: 5. In nucleotides, the CDR3 is TGTGCCAGCAGCTTAAGACCGGGACAGGGGTCCTACGAGCAGTACTTC. Translating it yields CASSLRPGQGSYEQYF.

As DNA, the CDR3 is TGTGCCAGCAGTGTAGTGGGGACGGGGAAAGAGACCCAGTACTTC. This sequence encodes CASSVVGTGKETQYF. The chain couples TRBV2 to TRBJ2-5; D assignment may be TRBD1 or TRBD2 (5 bases each). This CDR3 contains 15 residues. V dropped 4 bases and J dropped 3 bases, with 15 bases sitting between them. Germline V gene lookup returns CDR1 SNHLY and CDR2 FYNNEI.

This clone was observed once. V and J are TRBV4-2 and TRBJ1-4; D not resolved. The germline CDR1 and CDR2 sequences are LGHNA and YNFKEQ. The CDR3 totals 16 residues. V lost 3 bases, J lost 0 bases, and 11 bases lay in between. The CDR3 region has the DNA TGTGCCAGCAGCCAGACGTACAGTGCAACTAATGAAAAACTGTTTTTT. Protein: CASSQTYSATNEKLFF.

This chain joins TRBV18 and TRBJ1-4; no clear D gene. CDR3 size: 13 residues. V was trimmed by 2 bases and J by 15 bases, leaving 16 bases between them. Germline V CDR1 and CDR2: KGHSH, LQKENI. CDR3 coding DNA: TGTGCCAGCTCACCAGGACTGGGAGGTTGGGTGTTTTTT. It translates to CASSPGLGGWVFF.

V is TRBV5-1 and J is TRBJ2-3, with 8 bases fitting TRBD2. Germline V gene lookup returns CDR1 SGHRS and CDR2 YFSETQ. The junction had 15 bases not matched to a gene; V was cut back by 1 base and J by 2 bases. The CDR3 runs 19 residues. CDR3 coding DNA: TGCGCCAGCAGCTTGAGGCTAGCGGGCCCTTGGGGTGACACAGATACGCAGTATTTT. It yields the protein CASSLRLAGPWGDTDTQYF.

The rearrangement links TRBV15 to TRBJ1-4, with D possibly being TRBD1 (6 bases). From germline, CDR1 is LNHNV and CDR2 YYDKDF (reference sequence). The CDR3 extends over 15 amino acids. V dropped 6 bases and J dropped 8 bases, with 19 bases sitting between them. This CDR3 reads CATSTQQGLGEKLFF. CDR3 nucleotide sequence: TGTGCCACCAGTACCCAACAGGGCTTAGGGGAAAAACTGTTTTTT.

The V and J genes are TRBV28 and TRBJ2-7, with 11 bases fitting TRBD1. The CDR3 length is 15 residues. V dropped 1 base and J dropped 6; count of bases not matched to a gene: 5. Germline lookup yields CDR1 MDHEN and CDR2 SYDVKM. In DNA, the CDR3 is TGTGCCAGCAGTTTATCCGGGACAGGGGGGGGCGAGCAGTACTTC. This codes for CASSLSGTGGGEQYF.

The chain has TRBV7-2 and TRBJ2-1; a possible D gene is TRBD2 (6 bases). V lost 4 bases to trimming and J lost 6 bases, with 10 bases between them. Germline CDR1 and CDR2: SGHTA and FQGNSA. The CDR3 has 13 residues. Written as DNA, the CDR3 is TGTGCCAGCAGCTCCACCGGGAGCAATGAGCAGTTCTTC. Translation gives CASSSTGSNEQFF.

V usage is TRBV6-5 and J usage is TRBJ2-1; D is uncertain. The V gene lost 2 bases and the J gene lost 4 bases, with 6 bases spanning the gap. The CDR3 loop spans 13 amino acids. Germline values: CDR1 MNHEY, CDR2 SVGAGI. The CDR3 sequence is CASSYGIYNEQFF. CDR3 nucleotide sequence: TGTGCCAGCAGTTACGGAATTTACAATGAGCAGTTCTTC.

In its sample, this clone was seen once. The rearrangement links TRBV29-1 to TRBJ2-7, with D unclear. Per germline, CDR1 SQVTM and CDR2 ANQGSEA. V was shortened by 6 bases and J by 2 bases, with 8 bases between the two germline ends. The CDR3 sequence is 11 residues long. The CDR3 nucleotides read TGCAGCGTCCTTCTAACCTACGAGCAGTACTTC. Protein: CSVLLTYEQYF.

The gene calls are TRBV19 and TRBJ2-7; maybe TRBD1 (5 bases). Trimming removed 7 bases from V and 0 bases from J, with 13 bases in between. The CDR3 loop spans 14 amino acids. Germline assignment: CDR1 LNHDA and CDR2 SQIVND (reference sequence). The CDR3 coding sequence is TGTGCCAGTACCCCGACAGCGAGCTCCTACGAGCAGTACTTC. Translation gives CASTPTASSYEQYF.

The V and J genes are TRBV11-2 and TRBJ1-4, with D possibly being TRBD1 (6 bases). Trimming removed 0 bases at V and 8 bases at J, with 13 bases between. This CDR3 region has 15 residues. Germline V gene data show CDR1 as SGHAT and CDR2 as FQNNGV. CDR3 coding DNA: TGTGCCAGCAGCTTAGATTCGGGGGCTGGGGAAAAACTGTTTTTT. Amino acid sequence: CASSLDSGAGEKLFF.

CDR3 sequence: CASSASLWGGTEAFF. The CDR3 nucleotides are TGTGCCAGCAGCGCCTCGCTATGGGGAGGCACTGAAGCTTTCTTT. The V and J genes are TRBV9 and TRBJ1-1; D is uncertain. V shed 3 bases and J shed 4 bases, with 16 bases lying between them. Per the germline V gene, CDR1 is SGDLS and CDR2 is YYNGEE. This CDR3 is built from 15 residues.

The rearrangement uses TRBV25-1 and TRBJ2-1; D not certain. Looked up from germline, CDR1 is MGHDK and CDR2 is SYGVNS. The CDR3 is 13 amino acids. V was pared by 4 bases and J by 4 bases, with 8 bases between. The CDR3 DNA follows: TGTGCCAGCAGTGTCGTCGGTTACAATGAGCAGTTCTTC. Translated, it gives CASSVVGYNEQFF.

The chain has TRBV28 and TRBJ1-2; 8 bases match TRBD1. There are 14 residues in the CDR3. V shed 6 bases and J 3 bases; nucleotides not matched to a gene: 6. Per the germline V gene, CDR1 is MDHEN and CDR2 is SYDVKM. The CDR3 nucleotides are TGTGCCAGCAGGGGGACAGGTCGTTACTATGGCTACACCTTC. Translation: CASRGTGRYYGYTF.

J is TRBJ2-2 and V is TRBV6-6, with TRBD1 matching over 7 bases. With V trimmed by 5 bases and J by 3 bases, 9 bases remained unmatched. The CDR3 contains 16 residues. The germline V gene encodes CDR1 MNHNY and CDR2 SVGAGI (reference sequence). The CDR3 DNA is TGTGCCAGCAGTCGCCCGGGACAGCTTTACACCGGGGAGCTGTTTTTT. Translated, it gives CASSRPGQLYTGELFF.

The V and J genes are TRBV15 and TRBJ2-5, with D maybe TRBD1 (5 bases). This CDR3 region has 15 residues. Between the trimmed V and J ends, which lost 3 bases and 0 bases, there was a span of 11 bases. Germline assignment: CDR1 LNHNV and CDR2 YYDKDF (reference sequence). For the CDR3, the DNA is TGTGCCACCAGCAGGGACAAGGAGTACCAAGAGACCCAGTACTTC. Translated: CATSRDKEYQETQYF.

This chain links TRBV21-1 with TRBJ1-2; TRBD1 was called by the table and not checked on the DNA. TRBV21-1 is assigned pseudogene status. The CDR3 is 15 residues long. This chain's CDR3 is CASSRDRVANYGYTF. CDR3 bases: TGTGCCAGCAGCAGGGACAGGGTAGCTAACTATGGCTACACCTTC.

This chain joins TRBV7-8 and TRBJ2-5, with 7 bases identical to TRBD1. The CDR3 is made up of 15 amino acids. The V gene's germline CDR1 is SGHVS and CDR2 FQNEAQ. The V gene end was trimmed by 0 bases and the J gene end by 4 bases; junction bases not matched to a gene: 5. This CDR3 reads CASSLARDRPETQYF. Written as DNA, the CDR3 is TGTGCCAGCAGCTTAGCGAGGGACAGACCAGAGACCCAGTACTTC. Variable domain in full (rest from reference TRBV7-8 and TRBJ2-5): GAGVSQSPRYKVAKRGQDVALRCDPISGHVSLFWYQQALGQGPEFLTYFQNEAQLDKSGLPSDRFFAERPEGSVSTLKIQRTQQEDSAVYLCASSLARDRPETQYFGPGTRLLVL.

The chain has TRBV3-1 (or the pseudogene TRBV3-2) and TRBJ1-1; D ambiguous. The CDR3 loop spans 11 amino acids. Trimming took off 3 bases at V and 8 bases at J, with 7 bases between the two ends. The V gene's germline CDR1 is LGHDT and CDR2 YNNKEL (reference sequence). CDR3 protein: CASSHAGEAFF. In nucleotides, the CDR3 is TGTGCCAGCAGCCACGCGGGAGAAGCTTTCTTT.

The V gene is TRBV4-3, the J gene TRBJ2-3; perhaps TRBD1 as D (6 bases). V lost 4 bases to trimming and J lost 0 bases, with 11 bases between them. This CDR3 has 15 residues. In germline, CDR1 is LGHNA, CDR2 YSLEER. In nucleotides, the CDR3 is TGCGCCAGCAGCCCCCAGGGGAGAAGCACAGATACGCAGTATTTT. Encoded protein: CASSPQGRSTDTQYF.